The clone carrying this T cell receptor (beta chain) was counted a few times. Its antigen is unidentified. The sample is drawn from a study of T cells in Graves' hyperthyroidism and ophthalmopathy. In the study overall: Peripheral blood samples were taken at initial diagnosis, prior to any treatment.

The PBMCs were taken from approximately 9 ml of fresh peripheral blood. Study-wide results and caveats: Most thyroid clonotypes with frequency above 0.001 were detected in blood. A model of 13 V-J features distinguished ophthalmopathy from stable hyperthyroidism.

CDR1 is LGHNT, CDR2 FRNRAP, per germline. The CDR3 totals 11 residues. Trimming cost V 5 bases and J 9 bases, with 8 bases left between them. RNA transcripts yielded amplified TCR beta CDR3 regions. A set of HTBI primers served as the primers for a first-round RT-PCR of the TCR CDR3. TCRdb called the multiplex PCR reads again in MiXCR, with one record for every CDR3 protein. The top ten clones hold roughly 30% of a sample with hundreds of thousands of distinct CDR3 sequences, 30% to 40% of them seen once. Source material: blood. The rearrangement links TRBV12-5 to TRBJ1-3; the D is unclear. This sequence originates from a middle-aged woman with Graves' hyperthyroidism. This chain's CDR3 is CASGPPATIYF. The CDR3 region has the DNA TGTGCTAGTGGTCCCCCGGCCACCATATATTTT.